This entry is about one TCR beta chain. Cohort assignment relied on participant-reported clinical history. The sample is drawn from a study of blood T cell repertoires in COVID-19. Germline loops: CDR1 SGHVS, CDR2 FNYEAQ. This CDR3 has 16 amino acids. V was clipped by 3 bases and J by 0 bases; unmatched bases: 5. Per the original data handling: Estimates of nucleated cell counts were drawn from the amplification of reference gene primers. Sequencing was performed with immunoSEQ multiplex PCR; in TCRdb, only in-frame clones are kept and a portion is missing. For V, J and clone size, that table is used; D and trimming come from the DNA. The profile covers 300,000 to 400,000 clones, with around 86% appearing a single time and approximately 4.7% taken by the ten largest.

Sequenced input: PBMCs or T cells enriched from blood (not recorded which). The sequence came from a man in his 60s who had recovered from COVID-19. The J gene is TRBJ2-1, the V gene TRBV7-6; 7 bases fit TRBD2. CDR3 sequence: CASSFGTGGSYNEQFF. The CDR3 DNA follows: TGTGCCAGCAGCTTCGGAACGGGGGGCTCCTACAATGAGCAGTTCTTC. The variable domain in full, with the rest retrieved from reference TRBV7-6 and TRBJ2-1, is GAGVSQSPRYKVTKRGQDVALRCDPISGHVSLYWYRQALGQGPEFLTYFNYEAQQDKSGLPNDRFSAERPEGSISTLTIQRTEQRDSAMYRCASSFGTGGSYNEQFFGPGTRLTVL.